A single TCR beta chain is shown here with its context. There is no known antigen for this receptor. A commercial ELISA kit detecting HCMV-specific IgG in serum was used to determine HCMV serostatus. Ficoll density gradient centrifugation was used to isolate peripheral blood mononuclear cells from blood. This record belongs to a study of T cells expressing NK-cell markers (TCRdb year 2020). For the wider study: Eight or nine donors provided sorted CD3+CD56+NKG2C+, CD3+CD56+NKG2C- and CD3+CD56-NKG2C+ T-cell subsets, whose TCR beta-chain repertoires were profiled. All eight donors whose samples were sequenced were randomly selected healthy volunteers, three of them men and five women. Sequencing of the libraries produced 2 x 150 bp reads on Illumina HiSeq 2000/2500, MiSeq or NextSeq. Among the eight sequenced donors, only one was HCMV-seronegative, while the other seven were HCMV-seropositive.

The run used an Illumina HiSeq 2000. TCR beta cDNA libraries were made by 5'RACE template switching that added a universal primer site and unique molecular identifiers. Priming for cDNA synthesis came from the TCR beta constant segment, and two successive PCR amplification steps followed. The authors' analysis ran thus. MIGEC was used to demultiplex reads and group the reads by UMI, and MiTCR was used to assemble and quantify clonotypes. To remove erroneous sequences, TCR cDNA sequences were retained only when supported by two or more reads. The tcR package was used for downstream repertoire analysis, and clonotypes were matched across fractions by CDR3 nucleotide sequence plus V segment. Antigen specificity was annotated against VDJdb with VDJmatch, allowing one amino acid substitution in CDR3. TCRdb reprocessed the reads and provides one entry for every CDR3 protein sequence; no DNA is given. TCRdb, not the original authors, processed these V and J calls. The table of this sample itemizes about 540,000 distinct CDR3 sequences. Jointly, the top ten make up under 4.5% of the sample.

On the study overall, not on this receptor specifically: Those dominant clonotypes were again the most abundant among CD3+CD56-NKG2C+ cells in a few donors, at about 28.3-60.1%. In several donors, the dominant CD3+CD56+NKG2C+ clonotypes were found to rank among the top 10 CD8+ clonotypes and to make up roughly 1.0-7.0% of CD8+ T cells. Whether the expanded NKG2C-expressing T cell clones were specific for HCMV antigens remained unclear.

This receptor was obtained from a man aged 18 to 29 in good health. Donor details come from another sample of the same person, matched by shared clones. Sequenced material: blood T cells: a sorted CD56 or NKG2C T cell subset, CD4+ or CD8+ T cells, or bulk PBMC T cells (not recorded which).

The CDR3 reads as follows: CASSSAPGQGDTGELFF. Here the chain combines TRBV12-3 or TRBV12-4 and TRBJ2-2; TCRdb picks TRBD1, but there is no DNA to check that call. Reading from cysteine to phenylalanine, the CDR3 counts 17 amino acids. DNA for this receptor is not on file.